Listed here are 4 T cell receptor beta chains from one sample, sequenced in a study of T cell repertoires in cytomegalovirus infection. From the reads, TCRdb called clonotypes with MiXCR, one entry per CDR3 protein. The data show hundreds of thousands of distinct CDR3 sequences, about 33% seen once. For these receptors, no antigen is known. The sample in question was cultured PBMCs, obtained from culture after CMV antigen stimulation. The receptors stem from a human donor in good health (CMV status not recorded). Some clones in this sample may be carry-over from other donors' samples.

The chain combines TRBV7-4 with TRBJ2-7; tentatively, D is TRBD2 (6 bases). The CDR3 is 16 amino acids. Germline-derived CDR1 and CDR2 are SGHVT and SQSDAQ. Trimming shortened V by 4 bases and J by 4 bases, and 20 bases separated the two germline ends. The CDR3 here is CASSSDLAARGYEQYV. The CDR3 DNA reads TGTGCCAGCAGCTCCGACTTAGCGGCACGGGGGTACGAGCAGTACGTC.

The chain carries TRBV6-5 and TRBJ1-2, with 12 bases identical to TRBD1. Trimming at V came to 8 bases and at J to 8 bases, leaving 12 bases not matched to a gene. Germline values: CDR1 MNHEY, CDR2 SVGAGI. The CDR3 loop spans 15 amino acids. In DNA form, the CDR3 reads TGTGCCAGCGCCTCCGGGACAGGGGGCGAAAGAGGCTACACCTTC. This sequence encodes CASASGTGGERGYTF.

This clonotype was counted only a few times. The chain links TRBV6-1 to TRBJ2-5, with 15 bases matching TRBD2. There are 19 residues in the CDR3. Trimming removed 6 bases from V and 2 bases from J; junction bases left unmatched: 13. The germline gives CDR1 MNHNS, CDR2 SASEGT. CDR3 coding DNA: TGTGCCAGCAGGGGGGGACTAGCGGGAGGAGGCCGTGGGCAAGAGACCCAGTACTTC. This sequence encodes CASRGGLAGGGRGQETQYF.

The gene calls are TRBV19 and TRBJ2-3; D is unresolved. The germline V gene encodes CDR1 LNHDA and CDR2 SQIVND (reference sequence). V lost 8 bases, J lost 5 bases, and 5 bases lay in between. CDR3 length: 10 amino acids. The CDR3 reads CASGKDTQYF. The DNA of the CDR3 is TGTGCCAGTGGGAAAGATACGCAGTATTTT. The complete variable domain, with remaining parts taken from reference TRBV19 and TRBJ2-3, reads DGGITQSPKYLFRKEGQNVTLSCEQNLNHDAMYWYRQDPGQGLRLIYYSQIVNDFQKGDIAEGYSVSREKKESFPLTVTSAQKNPTAFYLCASGKDTQYFGPGTRLTVL.